The clone carrying this T cell receptor beta chain was found a few times. Antigen specificity is unknown. These data are taken from a study of immune evolution from preneoplasia to lung adenocarcinoma. Generated by immunoSEQ multiplex PCR, the TCRdb table keeps only in-frame clones and is missing some. In the table there are 2,000 to 2,500 clones, about 40% of which are singletons. Germline CDR1 is LNHNV and CDR2 is YYDKDF (reference sequence). This CDR3 contains 14 residues. Trimming took 1 base from V and 1 from J, leaving 8 bases between them. Notes on the study in general: Top clone frequencies peaked in normal lung, apparently declining through invasive adenocarcinoma.

Sequencing was done on a sample of FFPE adjacent normal lung tissue. V gene TRBV15 combines with J gene TRBJ2-7, with D perhaps matching TRBD1 (5 bases). The receptor was isolated from a person between 60 and 80 years old with lung adenocarcinoma. As DNA, the CDR3 is TGTGCCACCAGCAGAGTCCAGGGTTCCTACGAGCAGTACTTC. Translating gives CATSRVQGSYEQYF.